Described below is a single T cell receptor (beta chain) sequence and its context. The target antigen is unknown. This sample is part of a study of T cell responses to AZD1222 COVID-19 vaccine. Study-wide findings and caveats: Seropositive status at baseline applied to only five to seven AZD1222 recipients.

Using immunoSEQ multiplex PCR, the repertoire was profiled, and TCRdb retains in-frame clones only, with some absent. The sample consists of around 70,000 clones, 80% to 85% of them appearing once. In germline, CDR1 is SQVTM, CDR2 ANQGSEA. CDR3 size: 10 residues. Between the trimmed V and J ends, which lost 4 bases and 3 bases, there was a span of 3 bases. This clonotype was sampled from an adult in good health. The gene calls are TRBV29-1 and TRBJ1-1, with D hard to call. Sample: peripheral blood, taken on day 0 of AZD1222 vaccination. The CDR3 protein is CSVADTEAFF. CDR3 bases: TGCAGCGTTGCGGACACTGAAGCTTTCTTT.